These T cell receptor beta chains were read from a single sample in a study of T cell clones after liver transplantation. Repertoires were generated with immunoSEQ multiplex PCR, while TCRdb's copy carries only in-frame clones and drops some. Among nearly 55,000 clones listed, approximately 84% were seen once. The specimen was CD4+ T cells from blood, collected before liver transplant. The receptors originated from a human donor who received a liver transplant. Each CDR3 is given with its conserved first and last residue. The D gene is left open where the match is weak. Clone size appears in some rows only: once, few, many, or a class for an expanded clone.

d_call: NA; v_call: TRBV7-2; clone_size: once; j_call: TRBJ1-5; cdr3_nt: TGTGCCAGCAGCTTAGTGGGGCAGGGCAATCAGCCCCAGCATTTT; cdr3_aa: CASSLVGQGNQPQHF
d_call: NA; v_call: TRBV30; clone_size: NA; j_call: TRBJ2-3; cdr3_nt: TGTGCCTGGGGTACTGGGGGAGGCACAGATACGCAGTATTTT; cdr3_aa: CAWGTGGGTDTQYF
d_call: NA; v_call: TRBV7-2; clone_size: NA; j_call: TRBJ1-5; cdr3_nt: TGTGCCAGCAGCTTAAGGTTGGCACCTGATCAGCCCCAGCATTTT; cdr3_aa: CASSLRLAPDQPQHF
d_call: NA; v_call: TRBV5-6; clone_size: NA; j_call: TRBJ2-4; cdr3_nt: TGTGCCAGCAGCTTGGTGGACAGTCCGCCCCATAACATTCAGTACTTC; cdr3_aa: CASSLVDSPPHNIQYF
d_call: NA; v_call: TRBV5-1; clone_size: NA; j_call: TRBJ2-3; cdr3_nt: TGCGCCAGCAGCTTGGAGACTACCACAGATACGCAGTATTTT; cdr3_aa: CASSLETTTDTQYF
d_call: NA; v_call: TRBV7-8; clone_size: few; j_call: TRBJ1-3; cdr3_nt: TGTGCCAGCAGCTTAGTTGGAGGATTCCCTGGAAACACCATATATTTT; cdr3_aa: CASSLVGGFPGNTIYF
d_call: NA; v_call: TRBV6-5; clone_size: NA; j_call: TRBJ1-3; cdr3_nt: TGTGCCAGCAGAACGCCCTCTGGAAACACCATATATTTT; cdr3_aa: CASRTPSGNTIYF
d_call: TRBD2; v_call: TRBV29-1; clone_size: NA; j_call: TRBJ2-7; cdr3_nt: TGCAGCGTTCAAAGGGGAGGGTACGAGCAGTACTTC; cdr3_aa: CSVQRGGYEQYF
d_call: TRBD2; v_call: TRBV4-1; clone_size: NA; j_call: TRBJ2-1; cdr3_nt: TGCGCCAGCAGCCAAGAACCCGGGAGGGCCGAGAACCACAATGAGCAGTTCTTC; cdr3_aa: CASSQEPGRAENHNEQFF
d_call: TRBD1; v_call: TRBV5-1; clone_size: NA; j_call: TRBJ1-1; cdr3_nt: TGCGCCAGCACCGCTGGCCTCGAGGGACAGCGGGCTTTCTTT; cdr3_aa: CASTAGLEGQRAFF
d_call: NA; v_call: TRBV7-2; clone_size: NA; j_call: TRBJ2-7; cdr3_nt: TGTGCCAGCAGCTCCGGTGGGGGCCCCCTCGAGCAGTACTTC; cdr3_aa: CASSSGGGPLEQYF
d_call: NA; v_call: TRBV4-3; clone_size: NA; j_call: TRBJ2-4; cdr3_nt: TGCGCCAGCAGCCAAAACTCCGCGGGGGCCGGAAACATTCAGTACTTC; cdr3_aa: CASSQNSAGAGNIQYF
d_call: NA; v_call: TRBV19; clone_size: NA; j_call: TRBJ2-2; cdr3_nt: TGTGCCAGTAGTATACGAACCGGGGAGCTGTTTTTT; cdr3_aa: CASSIRTGELFF
d_call: NA; v_call: TRBV11-2; clone_size: once; j_call: TRBJ1-1; cdr3_nt: TGTGCCAGCAGCTCCCTCGGGCTTCTTAGAGCTGAAGCTTTCTTT; cdr3_aa: CASSSLGLLRAEAFF
d_call: NA; v_call: TRBV6-5; clone_size: NA; j_call: TRBJ2-1; cdr3_nt: TGTGCCAGCAGTCCCGGTGGGGGGTCTCCCAATGAGCAGTTCTTC; cdr3_aa: CASSPGGGSPNEQFF
d_call: NA; v_call: TRBV6-5; clone_size: NA; j_call: TRBJ1-4; cdr3_nt: TGTGCCAGCAGTAATACAGGAGCTAATGAAAAACTGTTTTTT; cdr3_aa: CASSNTGANEKLFF
d_call: TRBD2; v_call: TRBV5-1; clone_size: NA; j_call: TRBJ2-1; cdr3_nt: TGCGCCAGCAGCTCGGGAATAGCGGGGCGATACAATGAGCAGTTCTTC; cdr3_aa: CASSSGIAGRYNEQFF
d_call: NA; v_call: TRBV7-7; clone_size: NA; j_call: TRBJ2-6; cdr3_nt: TGTGCTAGCAGCTTAGCCGGAAGGAGTGGGGCCAACGTCCTGACTTTC; cdr3_aa: CASSLAGRSGANVLTF
d_call: NA; v_call: TRBV12-5; clone_size: once; j_call: TRBJ2-7; cdr3_nt: TGTGCTAGTGGTTTGTATCCGCTTTCCTACGAGCAGTACTTC; cdr3_aa: CASGLYPLSYEQYF
d_call: NA; v_call: TRBV7-9; clone_size: NA; j_call: TRBJ2-5; cdr3_nt: TGTGCCAGCAGCTTATCCACGCCTCAGGGTCAAGAGACCCAGTACTTC; cdr3_aa: CASSLSTPQGQETQYF
d_call: NA; v_call: TRBV6-6; clone_size: once; j_call: TRBJ1-4; cdr3_nt: TGTGCCAGCAGTTACAATGGGCAGGGTGGCGAAAAACTGTTTTTT; cdr3_aa: CASSYNGQGGEKLFF
d_call: TRBD1; v_call: TRBV7-2; clone_size: once; j_call: TRBJ1-5; cdr3_nt: TGTGCCAGCAGCAAGGCAGGGGGAGGGCAGCCCCAGCATTTT; cdr3_aa: CASSKAGGGQPQHF
d_call: NA; v_call: TRBV27; clone_size: NA; j_call: TRBJ2-1; cdr3_nt: TGTGCCAGCAGTGGCCTACGGGGGGCTAACAATGAGCAGTTCTTC; cdr3_aa: CASSGLRGANNEQFF
d_call: NA; v_call: TRBV4-3; clone_size: few; j_call: TRBJ2-7; cdr3_nt: TGCGCCAGCAGCCAAGATTTCGAGACTACTACCTACGAGCAGTACTTC; cdr3_aa: CASSQDFETTTYEQYF
d_call: NA; v_call: TRBV5-3; clone_size: NA; j_call: TRBJ1-1; cdr3_nt: TGTGCCAGAAGCTACCGGGCCCCCCTCGGAAGCGCTGAAGCTTTCTTT; cdr3_aa: CARSYRAPLGSAEAFF
d_call: TRBD1; v_call: TRBV29-1; clone_size: NA; j_call: TRBJ2-6; cdr3_nt: TGCAGCGCCTTGACAGGGGGAGGGTCTGGGGCCAACGTCCTGACTTTC; cdr3_aa: CSALTGGGSGANVLTF
d_call: NA; v_call: TRBV7-2; clone_size: NA; j_call: TRBJ2-3; cdr3_nt: TGTGCCAGCAGCTTAGTGGGAAGGGGGGGCCCAGATACGCAGTATTTT; cdr3_aa: CASSLVGRGGPDTQYF
d_call: NA; v_call: TRBV6-5; clone_size: NA; j_call: TRBJ2-5; cdr3_nt: TGTGCCAGCAGCCGGGACCGACGTGGTGAGCAGTACTTC; cdr3_aa: CASSRDRRGEQYF
d_call: NA; v_call: TRBV6-6; clone_size: NA; j_call: TRBJ2-3; cdr3_nt: TGTGCCAGCAGTTACGAGGGCAGGGGTGGACGGGGTACGCAGTATTTT; cdr3_aa: CASSYEGRGGRGTQYF
d_call: NA; v_call: TRBV7-6; clone_size: NA; j_call: TRBJ2-5; cdr3_nt: TGTGCCAGCAGCCCCGCGGTGTGGCAGACCCAGTACTTC; cdr3_aa: CASSPAVWQTQYF
d_call: NA; v_call: TRBV7-2; clone_size: NA; j_call: TRBJ1-6; cdr3_nt: TGTGCCAGCAGATCAGGGTCGTCCAGTAGGAATTCACCCCTCCACTTT; cdr3_aa: CASRSGSSSRNSPLHF
d_call: NA; v_call: TRBV5-1; clone_size: few; j_call: TRBJ2-2; cdr3_nt: TGCGCCAGCAGCTCCACCCTAGGGGGGGAGCTGTTTTTT; cdr3_aa: CASSSTLGGELFF
d_call: NA; v_call: TRBV6-1; clone_size: few; j_call: TRBJ2-1; cdr3_nt: TGTGCCAGCAGTGGGTCAAACCGAGAGTTCTTC; cdr3_aa: CASSGSNREFF
d_call: NA; v_call: TRBV6-1; clone_size: NA; j_call: TRBJ2-3; cdr3_nt: TGTGCCAGCAGTGAGATAGGGGTTAGCACAGATACGCAGTATTTT; cdr3_aa: CASSEIGVSTDTQYF
d_call: NA; v_call: TRBV12-1; clone_size: NA; j_call: TRBJ2-5; cdr3_nt: TGTGCCAGCAGCGGACTAGCGGGGGGCTTAGGGGAGACCCAGTACTTC; cdr3_aa: CASSGLAGGLGETQYF
d_call: TRBD1; v_call: TRBV25-1; clone_size: NA; j_call: TRBJ1-1; cdr3_nt: TGTGCCAGCAGTGCTCGGGACAGGAGGGCTTTCTTT; cdr3_aa: CASSARDRRAFF
d_call: NA; v_call: TRBV18; clone_size: NA; j_call: TRBJ1-1; cdr3_nt: TGTGCCAGCTCACCAGTAGGTAGGTCCGGGACTGAAGCTTTCTTT; cdr3_aa: CASSPVGRSGTEAFF
d_call: TRBD1; v_call: TRBV6-5; clone_size: NA; j_call: TRBJ1-2; cdr3_nt: TGTGCCAGCAGACCGGGACAGCAATATGGCTACACCTTC; cdr3_aa: CASRPGQQYGYTF
d_call: NA; v_call: TRBV7-3; clone_size: NA; j_call: TRBJ2-3; cdr3_nt: TGTGCCAGCAGCTTAACGGCGGACACAGATACGCAGTATTTT; cdr3_aa: CASSLTADTDTQYF
d_call: TRBD1; v_call: TRBV30; clone_size: NA; j_call: TRBJ1-5; cdr3_nt: TGTGCCTGGAGTGATACCGGGACAGGGGGCGTCGTGAGCAATCAGCCCCAGCATTTT; cdr3_aa: CAWSDTGTGGVVSNQPQHF
d_call: NA; v_call: TRBV11-2; clone_size: NA; j_call: TRBJ2-1; cdr3_nt: TGTGCCAGCAGCCAGGACAGGGAGGGAGGGGAGCAGTTCTTC; cdr3_aa: CASSQDREGGEQFF
d_call: NA; v_call: TRBV30; clone_size: NA; j_call: TRBJ2-5; cdr3_nt: TGTGCCTGGAAAACGACACTGGAAGAGACCCAGTACTTC; cdr3_aa: CAWKTTLEETQYF
d_call: TRBD2; v_call: TRBV6-1; clone_size: NA; j_call: TRBJ2-1; cdr3_nt: TGTGCCAGCAGCCTCGGACTAGCGGGGTACAATGAGCAGTTCTTC; cdr3_aa: CASSLGLAGYNEQFF
d_call: TRBD2; v_call: TRBV10-3; clone_size: NA; j_call: TRBJ2-1; cdr3_nt: TGTGCCATCAGTCCTCACCGCGGTAGCGGGGATGAGCAGTTCTTC; cdr3_aa: CAISPHRGSGDEQFF
d_call: NA; v_call: TRBV7-9; clone_size: few; j_call: TRBJ2-1; cdr3_nt: TGTGCCAGCAGCCTCCAGATCTCTCAGGGGAGGGTCTCCTACAATGAGCAGTTCTTC; cdr3_aa: CASSLQISQGRVSYNEQFF
d_call: TRBD2; v_call: TRBV6-1; clone_size: NA; j_call: TRBJ2-1; cdr3_nt: TGTGCCACGAAGCGGGGGTACAATGAGCAGTTCTTC; cdr3_aa: CATKRGYNEQFF
d_call: NA; v_call: TRBV9; clone_size: NA; j_call: TRBJ2-5; cdr3_nt: TGTGCCAGCAGCGTCGGGGCCCCAGGCCTACAAGAGACCCAGTACTTC; cdr3_aa: CASSVGAPGLQETQYF